Described below is a single TCR beta chain sequence and its context. Its antigen is unknown. J was trimmed by 4 bases and V by 3 bases; bases with no gene match: 6. There are 16 residues in the CDR3. These data belong to a study of post-analysis software for immune sequencing data. The study, taken as a whole, reports: The study found TRBV5-6, TRBV5-1 and TRBV20-1 among a few TRBV segments more frequent in patients than controls.

Incorporated into the TCR beta cDNA libraries were unique molecular identifiers, which served to reduce PCR and sequencing biases. TCRdb re-derived calls from the PCR reads in MiXCR, one entry per CDR3 protein. The table shows 650,000 to 900,000 distinct CDR3 sequences, with 40% to 55% occurring only once. The source is a girl aged 5 to 17 with multiple sclerosis. The sample consisted of blood. The genes are TRBV12-3 or TRBV12-4 and TRBJ2-2; TRBD2 matches 9 bases. The CDR3 DNA reads TGTGCCAGCAGTTTTCGGACTAGCGAGGGCACCGGGGAGCTGTTTTTT. As protein: CASSFRTSEGTGELFF.